Listed below are T cell receptor beta chains from one sample, sequenced in a study of regulatory dendritic cells for organ transplantation. No cognate antigen is known for these TCRs. Clones were read by immunoSEQ multiplex PCR, and TCRdb kept only the in-frame ones, dropping some. The table has some 11,000 clones, roughly 82% seen once. The sample consisted of memory CD4+ T cells from blood cultured with regulatory dendritic cells. The source is a human donor in good health. The conserved cysteine and the conserved F or W are not part of the CDR3 here. Fields, in order: V gene, CDR3 protein.

v_call: TRBV7-3
cdr3_aa: ASSSQGGGGADTQY

v_call: TRBV6-1
cdr3_aa: ASSEGWRAAYGYT

v_call: TRBV9
cdr3_aa: ASGGQTNTGELF

v_call: TRBV11-2
cdr3_aa: ASSLGVSVNEQF

v_call: TRBV7-8
cdr3_aa: ASSFREGPLH

v_call: TRBV18
cdr3_aa: ASSPGSGGNTDTQY

v_call: TRBV29-1
cdr3_aa: SVEDRFQGVGDEQF

v_call: TRBV9
cdr3_aa: ASSPGPTSTGWFVTGELF

v_call: TRBV5-5
cdr3_aa: ASSFGRINTGELF

v_call: TRBV7-7
cdr3_aa: ASSPDPTGEQF

v_call: TRBV5-1
cdr3_aa: ASSSRTMQETQY

v_call: TRBV5-1
cdr3_aa: ASSSSGTNYNSPLH

v_call: TRBV2
cdr3_aa: ASRGDRNYNEQF

v_call: TRBV7-2
cdr3_aa: ASSIGQMNTEAF

v_call: TRBV6-5
cdr3_aa: ASTSGGGGGYEQY

v_call: TRBV6-1
cdr3_aa: ASSEGGGSETQY

v_call: TRBV4-2
cdr3_aa: ASSQEGGNAPYEQY

v_call: TRBV5-8
cdr3_aa: ASSPQTGSNQPQH

v_call: TRBV29-1
cdr3_aa: SGDRGGTGELF

v_call: TRBV5-1
cdr3_aa: ASSPQADGLAGHNEQF

v_call: TRBV7-2
cdr3_aa: ASSFYRDSQPQH

v_call: TRBV7-6
cdr3_aa: ASSLEGQGAGEQF

v_call: TRBV7-3
cdr3_aa: ASSLSGRMNTEAF

v_call: TRBV9
cdr3_aa: ASSGGETQY

v_call: TRBV7-2
cdr3_aa: ASSSTGSNQPQH

v_call: TRBV29-1
cdr3_aa: SAKGGVQETQY